This record concerns one T cell receptor beta chain sequence. Its antigen is currently unknown. The TCR beta cDNA libraries contained unique molecular identifiers. Input populations of 1 to 10 million T cells gave rise to a few hundred thousand cDNA molecules. TCRdb reanalysed the PCR reads using MiXCR and keeps one entry per CDR3 protein. The table has about 460,000 distinct CDR3 sequences, roughly 45% seen once. The record originates from a study of post-analysis software for immune sequencing data. Study in general: Patients had relapsing-remitting, secondary progressive or progressive-relapsing multiple sclerosis; some lacked subtype.

Findings and limits, study-wide: Those samples that were prepared in the same batch co-clustered strongly by F measure. Compared against controls, patients with multiple sclerosis displayed significantly lower normalized Chao1 diversity.

Sequencing was done on a sample of blood. The TCR sequence derives from a girl under 18 with multiple sclerosis.

This CDR3 is CASSPYRGSGEQFF. The CDR3 DNA sequence: TGTGCCAGCAGTCCATACCGGGGGAGCGGTGAGCAGTTCTTC. The chain joins TRBV12-3 or TRBV12-4 to TRBJ2-1; D possibly corresponds to TRBD2 (6 bases). This CDR3 contains 14 residues. Trimming cost V 5 bases and J 9 bases, with 17 bases left between them.